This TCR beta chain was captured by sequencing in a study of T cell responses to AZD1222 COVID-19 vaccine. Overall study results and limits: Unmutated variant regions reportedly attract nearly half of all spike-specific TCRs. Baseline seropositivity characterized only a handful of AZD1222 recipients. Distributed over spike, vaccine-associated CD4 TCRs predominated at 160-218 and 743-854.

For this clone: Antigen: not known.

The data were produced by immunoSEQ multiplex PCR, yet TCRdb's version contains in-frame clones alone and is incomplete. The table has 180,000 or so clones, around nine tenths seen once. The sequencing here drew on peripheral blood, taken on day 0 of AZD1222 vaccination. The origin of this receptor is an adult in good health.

The CDR3 protein is CASRSELGYGYTF. The CDR3 DNA reads as TGTGCCAGCAGGTCCGAGCTGGGCTATGGCTACACCTTC. The chain combines TRBV6-5 with TRBJ1-2, with unresolved D. V was trimmed by 6 bases and J by 4 bases, leaving 12 bases between them. CDR1 and CDR2 from the germline V gene are MNHEY and SVGAGI. CDR3 length: 13 residues.